This T cell receptor (beta chain) was identified in a study of PD-1 blockade in mismatch repair-deficient tumors. Repertoires were generated with immunoSEQ multiplex PCR, while TCRdb's copy carries only in-frame clones and drops some. Of about 14,000 clones in the sample, roughly 86% are singletons; the top ten hold 3.5% to 5%. Documented time point: roughly 10-day in vitro stimulation with candidate neoantigen peptide 6. The CDR3 has 16 amino acids. Germline CDR1 MNHEY, CDR2 SMNVEV (reference sequence). V lost 5 bases to trimming and J lost 0 bases, with 15 bases between them. Comments on this clone: Its antigen is currently unknown.

Sequences were derived from cells cultured in vitro, sampled from a patient treated with pembrolizumab. The chain combines TRBV27 with TRBJ2-3; perhaps TRBD2 as D (5 bases). The sequence derives from an adult with mismatch repair-deficient cancer. CDR3 in DNA: TGTGCCAGCAGTCCCCGGGGAGCGCCCAGCACAGATACGCAGTATTTT. Its protein is CASSPRGAPSTDTQYF.